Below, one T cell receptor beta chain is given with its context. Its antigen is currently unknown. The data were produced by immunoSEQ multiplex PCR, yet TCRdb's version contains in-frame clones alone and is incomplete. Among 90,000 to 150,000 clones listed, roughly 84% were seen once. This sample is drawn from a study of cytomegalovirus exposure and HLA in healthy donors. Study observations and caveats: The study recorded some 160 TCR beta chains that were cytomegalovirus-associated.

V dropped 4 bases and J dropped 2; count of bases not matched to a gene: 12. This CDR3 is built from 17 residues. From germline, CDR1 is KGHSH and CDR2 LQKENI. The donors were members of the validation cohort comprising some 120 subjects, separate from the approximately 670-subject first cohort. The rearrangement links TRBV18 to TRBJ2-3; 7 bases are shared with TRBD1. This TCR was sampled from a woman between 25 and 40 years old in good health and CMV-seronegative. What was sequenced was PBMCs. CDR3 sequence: CASSRIEGAYVTDTQYF. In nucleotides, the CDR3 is TGTGCCAGCTCACGAATCGAGGGGGCCTATGTCACAGATACGCAGTATTTT. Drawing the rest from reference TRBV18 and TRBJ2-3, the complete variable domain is NAGVMQNPRHLVRRRGQEARLRCSPMKGHSHVYWYRQLPEEGLKFMVYLQKENIIDESGMPKERFSAEFPKEGPSILRIQQVVRGDSAAYFCASSRIEGAYVTDTQYFGPGTRLTVL.